Listed below are T cell receptor beta chains from one sample, sequenced in a study of control samples from healthy donors and cancer patients. Clones were read by immunoSEQ multiplex PCR, and TCRdb kept only the in-frame ones, dropping some. The sample yields about 150,000 clones, about 93% seen once. Source material: blood. The origin of the receptors is a man aged 45 to 65 in good health. Each CDR3 is given with its conserved first and last residue. A D gene is named only where the DNA matches it firmly. Expanded clones are given a class, and other clones once, few, many or no size at all.

CASRSRDRVHSPLHF	TGTGCCAGCAGGAGCCGGGACAGGGTTCATTCACCCCTCCACTTT	TRBV27	TRBJ1-6	TRBD1	-
CASSVSGQELFNYGYTF	TGCGCCAGCAGCGTGTCGGGACAGGAGCTATTTAACTATGGCTACACCTTC	TRBV5-1	TRBJ1-2	TRBD1	-
CASSYGWSSGNTIYF	TGTGCCAGCAGTTACGGGTGGAGCTCTGGAAACACCATATATTTT	TRBV6-5	TRBJ1-3	-	-
CASSAGTGTQETQYF	TGTGCCAGCAGCGCCGGGACAGGGACCCAAGAGACCCAGTACTTC	TRBV2	TRBJ2-5	TRBD1	-
CASSLELWSTPGYTF	TGTGCCAGCAGCTTGGAATTATGGTCGACGCCCGGCTACACCTTC	TRBV5-6	TRBJ1-2	-	-
CASRQGREKLFF	TGTGCCAGCCGTCAGGGTCGAGAAAAACTGTTTTTT	TRBV6-5	TRBJ1-4	-	-
CATSRVEKTDTQYF	TGTGCCACCAGCAGAGTGGAGAAAACAGATACGCAGTATTTT	TRBV15	TRBJ2-3	-	-
CASSPRWAANQPQHF	TGTGCCAGCAGTCCTCGTTGGGCGGCCAATCAGCCCCAGCATTTT	TRBV5-6	TRBJ1-5	-	few
CAIVAAEFTDTQYF	TGTGCCATCGTAGCGGCTGAATTCACAGATACGCAGTATTTT	TRBV6-6	TRBJ2-3	-	-
CASSEGQGWVNTEAFF	TGTGCCAGCAGTGAAGGGCAGGGATGGGTGAACACTGAAGCTTTCTTT	TRBV25-1	TRBJ1-1	-	-
CASSLDPGSYEQYF	TGTGCCAGCAGCTTAGATCCAGGGTCCTACGAGCAGTACTTC	TRBV11-3	TRBJ2-7	-	once
CASRGGGGWTEAFF	TGTGCCAGCAGGGGAGGGGGGGGTTGGACTGAAGCTTTCTTT	TRBV6-5	TRBJ1-1	-	-
CASSSLAGGGQRTQYF	TGTGCCAGCAGTTCCCTAGCCGGGGGAGGCCAGAGGACCCAGTACTTC	TRBV27	TRBJ2-5	-	-
CASSPTPNTGELFF	TGTGCCAGCAGCCCAACACCGAACACCGGGGAGCTGTTTTTT	TRBV3-1/TRBV3-2	TRBJ2-2	-	once
CASSMDYTGAYGYTF	TGTGCCAGTAGTATGGACTATACAGGGGCCTATGGCTACACCTTC	TRBV19	TRBJ1-2	TRBD1	-
CASSFRTSGRGETQYF	TGCGCCAGCAGCTTTAGGACTAGCGGGAGGGGTGAGACCCAGTACTTC	TRBV5-1	TRBJ2-5	TRBD2	-
CATGGRPREKLFF	TGTGCCACCGGGGGACGGCCACGAGAAAAACTGTTTTTT	TRBV28	TRBJ1-4	-	-
CASSQGTLGDLAQHF	TGTGCCAGCAGCCAAGGCACCCTGGGAGATTTAGCCCAGCATTTT	TRBV3-1/TRBV3-2	TRBJ1-5	-	-
CASSLPGGMNTEAFF	TGTGCCAGCAGCTTGCCAGGGGGCATGAACACTGAAGCTTTCTTT	TRBV7-9	TRBJ1-1	TRBD1	-
CASSLAPDRWDGYTF	TGCGCCAGCAGCTTGGCCCCGGACAGGTGGGATGGCTACACCTTC	TRBV5-1	TRBJ1-2	TRBD1	-
CASNGGVLDTQYF	TGTGCCAGCAACGGGGGGGTTTTGGATACGCAGTATTTT	TRBV6-5	TRBJ2-3	TRBD2	few
CASSDTYEQYF	TGTGCCAGCAGTGACACCTACGAGCAGTACTTC	TRBV25-1	TRBJ2-7	-	-
CAWSVGGAGSYEQYF	TGTGCCTGGAGTGTTGGAGGAGCAGGGTCCTACGAGCAGTACTTC	TRBV30	TRBJ2-7	-	-
CASSQGLAGSGTGELFF	TGTGCCAGCAGTCAGGGACTAGCGGGATCGGGCACCGGGGAGCTGTTTTTT	TRBV6-2/TRBV6-3	TRBJ2-2	TRBD2	-
CASSNPGTSGSLAKNIQYF	TGTGCCAGCAGCAACCCCGGGACTAGCGGGTCTTTAGCCAAAAACATTCAGTACTTC	TRBV21-1	TRBJ2-4	-	-
CASSLVSGQTYEQYF	TGTGCCAGCAGCTTAGTGTCTGGACAGACCTACGAGCAGTACTTC	TRBV11-2	TRBJ2-7	-	-
CASSSRIDEQYF	TGTGCCAGCAGTTCCAGAATCGACGAGCAGTACTTC	TRBV6-6	TRBJ2-7	-	-
CASSQPGANTEAFF	TGTGCCAGCAGCCAACCCGGGGCGAACACTGAAGCTTTCTTT	TRBV3-1/TRBV3-2	TRBJ1-1	-	-
CASSLGASGKNIQYF	TGTGCCAGCAGCCTAGGGGCCTCGGGAAAAAACATTCAGTACTTC	TRBV5-8	TRBJ2-4	-	-
CASSPIRDLAKNIQYF	TGTGCCAGCTCACCAATACGCGATTTAGCCAAAAACATTCAGTACTTC	TRBV18	TRBJ2-4	-	-
CASRLDSNQPQHF	TGTGCCAGCAGATTAGATAGCAATCAGCCCCAGCATTTT	TRBV28	TRBJ1-5	-	-
CASSQRDVGPGEQFF	TGTGCCAGCAGCCAAAGGGATGTGGGACCGGGTGAGCAGTTCTTC	TRBV3-1/TRBV3-2	TRBJ2-1	-	-
CAWGRDRGVNTEAFF	TGTGCCTGGGGCCGGGACAGGGGCGTTAACACTGAAGCTTTCTTT	TRBV30	TRBJ1-1	TRBD1	-